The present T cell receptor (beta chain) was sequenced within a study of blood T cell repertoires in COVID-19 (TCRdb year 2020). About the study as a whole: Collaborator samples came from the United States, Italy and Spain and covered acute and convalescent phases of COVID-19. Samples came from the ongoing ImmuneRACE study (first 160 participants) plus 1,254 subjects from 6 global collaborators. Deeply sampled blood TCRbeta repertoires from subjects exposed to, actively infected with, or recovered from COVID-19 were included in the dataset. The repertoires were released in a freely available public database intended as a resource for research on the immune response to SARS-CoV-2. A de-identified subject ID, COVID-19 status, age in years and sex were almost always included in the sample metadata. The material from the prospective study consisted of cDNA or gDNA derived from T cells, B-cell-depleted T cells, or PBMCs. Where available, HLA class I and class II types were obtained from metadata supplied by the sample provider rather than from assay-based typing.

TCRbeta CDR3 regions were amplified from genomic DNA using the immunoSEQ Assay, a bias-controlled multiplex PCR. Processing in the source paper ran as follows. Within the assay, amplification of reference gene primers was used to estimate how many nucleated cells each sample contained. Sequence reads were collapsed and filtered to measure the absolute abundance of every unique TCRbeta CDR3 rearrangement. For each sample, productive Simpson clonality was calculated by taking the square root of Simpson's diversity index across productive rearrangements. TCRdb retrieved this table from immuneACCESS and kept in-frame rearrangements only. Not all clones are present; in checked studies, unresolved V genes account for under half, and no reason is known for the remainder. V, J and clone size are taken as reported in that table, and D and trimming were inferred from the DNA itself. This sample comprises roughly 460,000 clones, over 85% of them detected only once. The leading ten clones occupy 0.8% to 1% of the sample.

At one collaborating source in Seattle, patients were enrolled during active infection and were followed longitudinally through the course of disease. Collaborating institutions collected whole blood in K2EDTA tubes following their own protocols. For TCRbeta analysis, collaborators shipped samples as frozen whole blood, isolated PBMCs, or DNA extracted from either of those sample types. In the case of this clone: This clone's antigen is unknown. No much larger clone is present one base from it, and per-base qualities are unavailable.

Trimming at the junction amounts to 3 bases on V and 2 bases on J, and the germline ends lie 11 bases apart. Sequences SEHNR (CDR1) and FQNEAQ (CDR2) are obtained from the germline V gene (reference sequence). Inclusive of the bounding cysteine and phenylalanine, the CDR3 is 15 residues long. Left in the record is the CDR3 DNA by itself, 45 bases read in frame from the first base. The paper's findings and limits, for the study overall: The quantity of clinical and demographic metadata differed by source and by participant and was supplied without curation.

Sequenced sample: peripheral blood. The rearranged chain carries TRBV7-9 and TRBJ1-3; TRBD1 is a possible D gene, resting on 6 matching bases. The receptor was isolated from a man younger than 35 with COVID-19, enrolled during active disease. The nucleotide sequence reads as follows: TGTGCCAGCAGCTTGTTCGAGGGGGCTGGAAACACCATATATTTT. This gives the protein CASSLFEGAGNTIYF. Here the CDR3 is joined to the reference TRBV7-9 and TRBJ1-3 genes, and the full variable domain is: DTGVSQNPRHKITKRGQNVTFRCDPISEHNRLYWYRQTLGQGPEFLTYFQNEAQLEKSRLLSDRFSAERPKGSFSTLEIQRTEQGDSAMYLCASSLFEGAGNTIYFGEGSWLTVV.